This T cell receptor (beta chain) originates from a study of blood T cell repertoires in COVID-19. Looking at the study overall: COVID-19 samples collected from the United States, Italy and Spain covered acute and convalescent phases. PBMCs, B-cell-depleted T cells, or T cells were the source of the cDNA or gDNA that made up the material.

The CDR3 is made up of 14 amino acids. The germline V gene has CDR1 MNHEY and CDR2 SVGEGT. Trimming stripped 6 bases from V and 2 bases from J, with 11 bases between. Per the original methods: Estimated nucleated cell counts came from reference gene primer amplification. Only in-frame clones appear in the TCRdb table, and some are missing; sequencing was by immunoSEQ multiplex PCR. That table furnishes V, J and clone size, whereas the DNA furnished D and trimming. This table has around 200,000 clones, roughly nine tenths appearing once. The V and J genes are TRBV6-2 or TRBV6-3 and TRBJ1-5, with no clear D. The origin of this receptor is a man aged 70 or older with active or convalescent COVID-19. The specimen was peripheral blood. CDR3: CASSPGDRNQPQHF. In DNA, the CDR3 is TGTGCCAGCAGCCCCGGGGATCGCAATCAGCCCCAGCATTTT.